The 3 T cell receptor beta chains listed next were all sequenced from one sample in a study of PD-L1 blockade in urothelial cancer. Time point indicated: pretreatment peripheral blood. Here immunoSEQ multiplex PCR was the method, and the copy in TCRdb shows in-frame clones only, minus some. The sample carries more than 75,000 clones, about four fifths recorded once. The sequencing here drew on PBMCs, taken around atezolizumab (anti-PD-L1) treatment. Source of these receptors: a man between 60 and 75 years old with urothelial cancer.

The gene calls are TRBV9 and TRBJ1-4, with 7 bases that match TRBD1. Germline trimming cut 4 bases from V and 5 bases from J; bases unmatched to any gene: 14. CDR3 length equals 17 residues. In germline, CDR1 is SGDLS, CDR2 YYNGEE. This CDR3 is CASSPTRGQEGNEKLFF. The CDR3 nucleotides read TGTGCCAGCAGCCCAACCCGCGGACAGGAGGGAAATGAAAAACTGTTTTTT.

In its sample, this clone was seen once. The chain couples TRBV5-4 to TRBJ2-3; 8 bases line up with TRBD1. The CDR3 runs to 16 residues. The V and J ends lost 3 bases and 11 bases, in that order; junction bases with no gene match: 17. Germline CDR1 is SGHNT and CDR2 is YYREEE (reference sequence). CDR3 sequence (DNA): TGTGCCAGCAGCTCCACAGGGGGAGCCCTTACCCGTCAGCAGTATTTT. Its protein product is CASSSTGGALTRQQYF.

This chain links TRBV6-5 with TRBJ1-1; the D is unclear. Between the trimmed V and J ends, which lost 0 bases and 3 bases, there was a span of 11 bases. Germline CDR1 MNHEY, CDR2 SVGAGI. CDR3 length: 15 amino acids. In DNA, the CDR3 is TGTGCCAGCAGTTACTCACTGACACTTCACACTGAAGCTTTCTTT. It translates to CASSYSLTLHTEAFF.